The entry that follows covers one T cell receptor (beta chain) sequence. The sample is drawn from a study of blood T cell repertoires in COVID-19. Authors' analysis steps: Nucleated cell number was recorded as an estimate derived from reference gene primer amplification. Sequencing was performed with immunoSEQ multiplex PCR; in TCRdb, only in-frame clones are kept and a portion is missing. Clone size and V and J calls were adopted from that table, with D and trimming inferred from the DNA. Of 68,000 or so clones listed, about 91% are singletons. CDR1 and CDR2 (germline): SGHVS, FNYEAQ. Trimming shortened V by 5 bases and J by 4 bases, and 9 bases separated the two germline ends. This CDR3 comprises 13 residues.

The sequence derives from a woman in her sixties or seventies with acute or convalescent COVID-19. The sequenced sample was peripheral blood. J is TRBJ1-3 and V is TRBV7-6, with D maybe TRBD1 (5 bases). CDR3 bases: TGTGCCAGCAGCCCCGGGGGGGGAAACACCATATATTTT. Amino acid sequence: CASSPGGGNTIYF.